The 19 T cell receptor beta chains below come from one sample, sequenced in a study of cytomegalovirus exposure and HLA in healthy donors. PCR used 60 Vbeta primers and 13 Jbeta primers. Profiling relied on immunoSEQ multiplex PCR, and the TCRdb table lists in-frame clones only, not all of them. The table records about 120,000 clones, approximately 80% of them present only once. Sequencing input: PBMCs. The receptors shown here come from a middle-aged man in good health and CMV-seronegative.

The chain joins TRBV7-6 to TRBJ2-3; the match to TRBD2 covers 8 bases. V trimming: 4 bases; J trimming: 0 bases; junction bases outside the gene matches: 6. This CDR3 has 16 residues. Germline values: CDR1 SGHVS, CDR2 FNYEAQ. CDR3 bases: TGTGCCAGCAGCTCTCTAGCGGGTTCTAGCACAGATACGCAGTATTTT. Encoded protein: CASSSLAGSSTDTQYF.

This clone was counted only a few times. V gene TRBV7-8 combines with J gene TRBJ2-3; D call uncertain. This CDR3 spans 13 amino acids. Trimming removed 5 bases from V and 3 bases from J, with 9 bases in between. Germline values: CDR1 SGHVS, CDR2 FQNEAQ. CDR3 amino acids: CASSPGVTDTQYF. The DNA for the CDR3 is TGTGCCAGCAGCCCCGGAGTTACAGATACGCAGTATTTT.

This chain links TRBV27 with TRBJ1-2; D gene ambiguous. Germline V gene lookup returns CDR1 MNHEY and CDR2 SMNVEV (reference sequence). This CDR3 has 15 amino acids. The V and J ends lost 5 bases and 4 bases respectively, with 17 bases between them. The CDR3 nucleotides read TGTGCCAGCAGTGCAACCACTGACACCTCCTATGGCTACACCTTC. Translation: CASSATTDTSYGYTF.

This chain uses TRBV18 with TRBJ1-2; 12 nucleotides agree with TRBD1. The CDR3 covers 15 residues. J lost 10 bases, V lost 0 bases, and 6 bases had no gene match. Per germline, CDR1 KGHSH and CDR2 LQKENI. Here the CDR3 reads CASSPPGQGALDYTF. In nucleotides, the CDR3 is TGTGCCAGCTCACCACCGGGACAGGGGGCCCTCGACTACACCTTC.

The rearrangement links TRBV27 to TRBJ1-1; D is unclear. Trimming cost V 6 bases and J 5 bases, with 19 bases left between them. The CDR3 has 15 residues. Germline V gene data show CDR1 as MNHEY and CDR2 as SMNVEV (reference sequence). The CDR3, as DNA: TGTGCCAGCAGATCAGTTAACGGGGTTCGGACTGAAGCTTTCTTT. Amino acids: CASRSVNGVRTEAFF.

The CDR3 DNA sequence: TGTGCCAGCAGCTCCTATTCTGGGGGGGAAGGTCAGCCCCAGCATTTT. Protein sequence: CASSSYSGGEGQPQHF. The chain employs TRBV7-9 and TRBJ1-5; the D gene is possibly TRBD1 (5 bases). Trimming removed 4 bases from V and 6 bases from J, with 19 bases in between. Germline V gene sequence: CDR1 SEHNR, CDR2 FQNEAQ (reference sequence). This CDR3 spans 16 amino acids.

J is TRBJ1-2 and V is TRBV7-2; D is possibly TRBD1 (6 bases). Trimming shortened V by 0 bases and J by 7 bases, and 15 bases separated the two germline ends. Germline V lookup: CDR1 SGHTA, CDR2 FQGNSA. The CDR3 covers 15 residues. In DNA, the CDR3 is TGTGCCAGCAGCTTAGCGCACAGGGATCGCCTTGGCTACACCTTC. The encoded protein is CASSLAHRDRLGYTF.

The J gene is TRBJ2-7, the V gene TRBV29-1; 9 bases are shared with TRBD1. V lost 4 bases, J lost 0 bases, and 16 bases stayed unmatched. This CDR3 has 18 amino acids. Germline assignment: CDR1 SQVTM and CDR2 ANQGSEA. CDR3 sequence: CSVGGGPGQGIHSYEQYF. The CDR3 DNA sequence: TGCAGCGTTGGCGGGGGCCCGGGACAGGGCATCCACTCCTACGAGCAGTACTTC.

This chain connects TRBV5-6 to TRBJ1-1; D unresolved. V gave up 4 bases and J gave up 7 bases, with 14 bases separating them. CDR1 is SGHDT, CDR2 YYEEEE, per germline. This CDR3 comprises 13 residues. The CDR3 DNA sequence: TGTGCCAGCAGCATGGACGGCCGGGGTGAAGCTTTCTTT. The encoded protein is CASSMDGRGEAFF.

The gene calls are TRBV29-1 and TRBJ1-4; TRBD1 is a possible D gene (6 bases). Trimming pared 4 bases from V and 4 bases from J, leaving 16 bases between. Germline V gene data show CDR1 as SQVTM and CDR2 as ANQGSEA. This CDR3 has 15 amino acids. The CDR3 DNA sequence: TGCAGCGTTGCTAAAAACAGGGCGATTAATGAAAAACTGTTTTTT. Its translation: CSVAKNRAINEKLFF.

The chain's CDR3 is CASSLGRRGTGELFF. DNA of the CDR3: TGTGCCAGCAGCTTGGGACGGCGGGGCACCGGGGAGCTGTTTTTT. The chain employs TRBV5-8 and TRBJ2-2; TRBD2 is a possible D gene (6 bases). The CDR3 has 15 residues. V was clipped by 0 bases and J by 4 bases, with 10 bases between them. Germline V gene lookup returns CDR1 SGHTS and CDR2 YDEGEE.

There are a few counts of this clone. The chain recombines TRBV11-2 with TRBJ2-3; 7 bases map to TRBD1. Per the germline V gene, CDR1 is SGHAT and CDR2 is FQNNGV. There are 14 residues in the CDR3. Trimming took 5 bases from V and 6 from J; bases not matched to a gene: 8. CDR3 loop: CASSRQGTPDTQYF. In DNA, the CDR3 is TGTGCCAGCAGCCGACAGGGAACTCCGGATACGCAGTATTTT.

The rearrangement uses TRBV29-1 and TRBJ2-7, with D perhaps matching TRBD1 (6 bases). The CDR3 contains 15 residues. The ends were cut back, 0 bases at V and 6 bases at J, with 18 bases in the middle. Germline values: CDR1 SQVTM, CDR2 ANQGSEA. CDR3 loop: CSVEDGGHPTPEQYF. CDR3 bases: TGCAGCGTTGAAGATGGGGGACACCCGACGCCCGAGCAGTACTTC.

The V gene is TRBV29-1, the J gene TRBJ1-3; TRBD1 might be the D (5 bases). This CDR3 spans 15 amino acids. Germline CDR1 and CDR2: SQVTM and ANQGSEA. V shed 0 bases and J shed 5 bases, with 14 bases lying between them. The CDR3 reads CSVEDWQGLRNTIYF. In nucleotides, the CDR3 is TGCAGCGTTGAAGATTGGCAGGGTTTAAGAAACACCATATATTTT.

The CDR3 spells CASSTRTQGLVEAFF. Here the CDR3 DNA reads TGTGCCAGCAGCACCCGCACCCAGGGGTTGGTTGAAGCTTTCTTT. The chain recombines TRBV6-6 with TRBJ1-1; D perhaps matches TRBD1 (6 bases). Germline V lookup: CDR1 MNHNY, CDR2 SVGAGI (reference sequence). Deletions cut 6 bases from V and 7 bases from J, with 21 bases between. CDR3 length: 15 residues.

A single count supports this clone. The chain has TRBV4-3 and TRBJ1-2; 8 bases are a match to TRBD1. The germline V gene encodes CDR1 LGHNA and CDR2 YSLEER. The length of the CDR3 is 15 residues. With 6 bases clipped from V and 3 bases from J, the junction kept 9 bases outside the gene matches. The CDR3: CASRAGTGSDYGYTF. CDR3 in DNA: TGCGCCAGCAGGGCCGGGACAGGATCGGACTATGGCTACACCTTC.

The chain combines TRBV28 with TRBJ2-1; D is unclear. CDR3 length: 12 amino acids. V was clipped by 6 bases and J by 6 bases, with 9 bases between them. In germline, CDR1 is MDHEN, CDR2 SYDVKM. CDR3: CASSPKPNEQFF. The CDR3 region has the DNA TGTGCCAGCAGCCCAAAGCCCAATGAGCAGTTCTTC.

The V call is TRBV6-5, the J call TRBJ2-2; 7 bases map to TRBD2. This CDR3 is built from 15 residues. Germline V lookup: CDR1 MNHEY, CDR2 SVGAGI. V gave up 6 bases and J gave up 1 base; unmatched junction bases: 5. CDR3 nucleotides: TGTGCCAGCAGCACCATAGCGGGGAACACCGGGGAGCTGTTTTTT. Encoded protein: CASSTIAGNTGELFF.

The rearrangement links TRBV5-1 to TRBJ2-7, with 9 bases identical to TRBD1. The germline gives CDR1 SGHRS, CDR2 YFSETQ. The ends lost 0 bases at V and 3 bases at J; junction bases unmatched: 4. The CDR3 extends over 15 amino acids. As DNA, the CDR3 is TGCGCCAGCAGCTTGGGAGGGACAGGGATCTACGAGCAGTACTTC. This sequence encodes CASSLGGTGIYEQYF.